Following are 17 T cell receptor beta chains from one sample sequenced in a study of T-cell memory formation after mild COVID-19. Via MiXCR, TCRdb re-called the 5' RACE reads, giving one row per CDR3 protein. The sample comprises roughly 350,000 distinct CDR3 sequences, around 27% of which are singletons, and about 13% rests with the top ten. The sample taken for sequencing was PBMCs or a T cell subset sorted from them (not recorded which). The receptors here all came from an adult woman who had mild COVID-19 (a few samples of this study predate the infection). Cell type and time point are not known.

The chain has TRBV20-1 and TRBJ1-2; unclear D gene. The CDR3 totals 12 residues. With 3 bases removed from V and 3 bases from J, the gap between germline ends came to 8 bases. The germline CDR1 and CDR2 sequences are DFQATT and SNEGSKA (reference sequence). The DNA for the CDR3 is TGCAGTGCTAGCGTCTCTTACTATGGCTACACCTTC. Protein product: CSASVSYYGYTF.

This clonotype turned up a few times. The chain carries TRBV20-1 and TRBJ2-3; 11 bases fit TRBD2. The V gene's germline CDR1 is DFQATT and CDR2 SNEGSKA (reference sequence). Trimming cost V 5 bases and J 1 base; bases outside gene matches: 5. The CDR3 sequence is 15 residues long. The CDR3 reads CSAPPGLAGTDTQYF. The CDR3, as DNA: TGCAGTGCTCCTCCGGGACTAGCGGGCACAGATACGCAGTATTTT.

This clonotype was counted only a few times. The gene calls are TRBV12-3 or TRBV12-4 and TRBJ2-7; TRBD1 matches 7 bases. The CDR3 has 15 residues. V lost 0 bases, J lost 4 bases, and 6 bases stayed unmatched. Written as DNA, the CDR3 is TGTGCCAGCAGTTTAGCGCAGGGGGTCCGATACGAGCAGTACTTC. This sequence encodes CASSLAQGVRYEQYF.

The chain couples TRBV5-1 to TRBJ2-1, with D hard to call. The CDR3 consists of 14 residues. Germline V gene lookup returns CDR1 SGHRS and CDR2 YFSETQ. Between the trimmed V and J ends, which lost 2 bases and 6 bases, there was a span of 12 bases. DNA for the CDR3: TGCGCCAGCAGCTTAGAAGCCCCCGGCAATGAGCAGTTCTTC. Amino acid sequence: CASSLEAPGNEQFF. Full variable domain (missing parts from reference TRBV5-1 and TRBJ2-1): KAGVTQTPRYLIKTRGQQVTLSCSPISGHRSVSWYQQTPGQGLQFLFEYFSETQRNKGNFPGRFSGRQFSNSRSEMNVSTLELGDSALYLCASSLEAPGNEQFFGPGTRLTVL.

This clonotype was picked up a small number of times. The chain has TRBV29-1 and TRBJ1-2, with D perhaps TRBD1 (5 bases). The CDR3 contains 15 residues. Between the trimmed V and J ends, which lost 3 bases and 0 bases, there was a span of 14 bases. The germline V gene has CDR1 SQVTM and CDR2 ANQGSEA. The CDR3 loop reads CSVEGPTETNYGYTF. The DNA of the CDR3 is TGCAGCGTTGAGGGGCCGACAGAAACTAACTATGGCTACACCTTC.

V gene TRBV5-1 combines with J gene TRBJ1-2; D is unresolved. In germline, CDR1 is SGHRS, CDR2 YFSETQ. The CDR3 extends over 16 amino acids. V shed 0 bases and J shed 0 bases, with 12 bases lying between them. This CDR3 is CASSLGVADPNYGYTF. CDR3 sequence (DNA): TGCGCCAGCAGCTTGGGAGTCGCAGACCCTAACTATGGCTACACCTTC.

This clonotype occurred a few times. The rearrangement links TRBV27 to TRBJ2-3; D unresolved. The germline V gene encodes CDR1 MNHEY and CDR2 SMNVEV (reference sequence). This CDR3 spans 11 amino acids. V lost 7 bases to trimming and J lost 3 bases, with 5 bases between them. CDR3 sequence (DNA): TGTGCCAGCACGCGAACAGATACGCAGTATTTT. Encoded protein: CASTRTDTQYF.

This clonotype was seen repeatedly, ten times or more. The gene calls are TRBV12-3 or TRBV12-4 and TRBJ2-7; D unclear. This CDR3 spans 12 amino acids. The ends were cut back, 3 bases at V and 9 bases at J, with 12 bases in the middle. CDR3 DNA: TGTGCCAGCAGTTTGCTGTGGACGGGGCAGTACTTC. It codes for CASSLLWTGQYF.

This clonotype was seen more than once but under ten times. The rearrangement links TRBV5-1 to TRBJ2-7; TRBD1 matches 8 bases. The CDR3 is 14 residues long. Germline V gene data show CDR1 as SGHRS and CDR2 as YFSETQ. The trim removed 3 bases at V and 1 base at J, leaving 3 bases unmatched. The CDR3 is CASSSRTGSYEQYF. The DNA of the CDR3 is TGCGCCAGCAGCTCACGGACAGGGTCCTACGAGCAGTACTTC.

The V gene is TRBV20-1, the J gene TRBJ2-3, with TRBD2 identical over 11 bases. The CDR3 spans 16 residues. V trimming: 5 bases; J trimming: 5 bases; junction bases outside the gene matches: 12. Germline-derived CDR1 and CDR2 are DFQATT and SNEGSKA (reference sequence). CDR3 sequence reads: CSAGPTSGVSRDTQYF. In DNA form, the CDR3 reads TGCAGTGCTGGCCCGACTAGCGGGGTGTCGAGAGATACGCAGTATTTT.

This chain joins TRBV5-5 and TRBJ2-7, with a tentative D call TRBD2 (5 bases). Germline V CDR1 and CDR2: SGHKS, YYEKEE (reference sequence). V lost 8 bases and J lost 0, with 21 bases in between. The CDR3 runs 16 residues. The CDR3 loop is CASTPLEGYGSYEQYF. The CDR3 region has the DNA TGTGCCAGTACCCCCCTTGAGGGCTATGGCTCCTACGAGCAGTACTTC.

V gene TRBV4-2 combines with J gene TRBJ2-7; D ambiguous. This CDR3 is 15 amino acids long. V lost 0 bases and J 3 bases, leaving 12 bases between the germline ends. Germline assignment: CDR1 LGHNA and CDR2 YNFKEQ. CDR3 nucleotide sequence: TGTGCCAGCAGCCAAGAGGGAATCGGGCACTACGAGCAGTACTTC. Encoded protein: CASSQEGIGHYEQYF.

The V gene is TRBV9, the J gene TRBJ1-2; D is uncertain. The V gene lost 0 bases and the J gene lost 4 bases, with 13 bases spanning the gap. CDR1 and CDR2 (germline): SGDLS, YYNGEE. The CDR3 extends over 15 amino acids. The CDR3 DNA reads TGTGCCAGCAGCGTAGGCGGGGAGGTAGTCTATGGCTACACCTTC. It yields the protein CASSVGGEVVYGYTF. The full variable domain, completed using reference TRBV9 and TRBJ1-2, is DSGVTQTPKHLITATGQRVTLRCSPRSGDLSVYWYQQSLDQGLQFLIQYYNGEERAKGNILERFSAQQFPDLHSELNLSSLELGDSALYFCASSVGGEVVYGYTFGSGTRLTVV.

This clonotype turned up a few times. This CDR3 is CSARLSNRGKELFF. As DNA, the CDR3 is TGCAGTGCTAGGCTGAGCAACCGGGGGAAGGAGCTGTTTTTT. The J gene is TRBJ2-2, the V gene TRBV20-1; D is perhaps TRBD2 (6 bases). V was shortened by 3 bases and J by 10 bases, with 18 bases between the two germline ends. This CDR3 contains 14 residues. Germline V CDR1 and CDR2: DFQATT, SNEGSKA (reference sequence).

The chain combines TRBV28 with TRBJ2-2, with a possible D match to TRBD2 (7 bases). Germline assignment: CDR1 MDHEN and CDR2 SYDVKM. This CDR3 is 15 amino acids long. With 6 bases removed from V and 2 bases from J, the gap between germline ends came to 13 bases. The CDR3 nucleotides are TGTGCCAGCAGGGGCGGGGGCGGAAACACCGGGGAGCTGTTTTTT. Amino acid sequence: CASRGGGGNTGELFF.

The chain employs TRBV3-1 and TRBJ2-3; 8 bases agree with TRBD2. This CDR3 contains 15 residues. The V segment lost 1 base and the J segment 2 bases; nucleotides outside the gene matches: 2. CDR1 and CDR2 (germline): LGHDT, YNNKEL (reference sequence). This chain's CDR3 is CASSQGTSLTDTQYF. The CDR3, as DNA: TGTGCCAGCAGCCAAGGGACTAGCCTCACAGATACGCAGTATTTT.

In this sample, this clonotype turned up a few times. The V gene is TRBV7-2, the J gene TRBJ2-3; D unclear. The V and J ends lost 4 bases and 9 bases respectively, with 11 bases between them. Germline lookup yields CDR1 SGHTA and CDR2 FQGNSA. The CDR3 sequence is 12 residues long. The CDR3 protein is CASSSVGGTQYF. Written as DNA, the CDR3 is TGTGCCAGCAGCTCGGTCGGCGGAACGCAGTATTTT.